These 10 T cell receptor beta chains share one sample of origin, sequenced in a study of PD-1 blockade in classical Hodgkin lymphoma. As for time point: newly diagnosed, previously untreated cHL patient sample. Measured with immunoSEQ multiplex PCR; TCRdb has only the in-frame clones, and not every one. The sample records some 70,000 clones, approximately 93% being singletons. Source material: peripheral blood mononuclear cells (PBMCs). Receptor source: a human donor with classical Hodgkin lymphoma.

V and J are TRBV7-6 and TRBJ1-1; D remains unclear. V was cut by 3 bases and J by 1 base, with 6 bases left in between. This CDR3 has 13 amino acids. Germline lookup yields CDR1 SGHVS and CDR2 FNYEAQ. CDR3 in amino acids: CASSFRQNTEAFF. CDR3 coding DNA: TGTGCCAGCAGCTTCAGACAGAACACTGAAGCTTTCTTT.

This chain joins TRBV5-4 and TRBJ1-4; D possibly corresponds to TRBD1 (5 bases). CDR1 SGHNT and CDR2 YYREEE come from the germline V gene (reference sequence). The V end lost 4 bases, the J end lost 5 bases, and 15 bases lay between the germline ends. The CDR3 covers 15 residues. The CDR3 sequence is CASSEGTEINEKLFF. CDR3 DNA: TGTGCCAGCAGCGAGGGGACGGAAATCAATGAAAAACTGTTTTTT.

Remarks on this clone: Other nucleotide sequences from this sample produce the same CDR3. The CDR3 region has the DNA TGTGCCAGCTCACCCGACAGGGACTATGGCTACACCTTC. Encoded protein: CASSPDRDYGYTF. The chain is built from TRBV18 and TRBJ1-2; 7 nucleotides line up with TRBD1. The V gene end was trimmed by 3 bases and the J gene end by 3 bases; junction bases not matched to a gene: 1. Germline V CDR1 and CDR2: KGHSH, LQKENI. The CDR3 has 13 residues.

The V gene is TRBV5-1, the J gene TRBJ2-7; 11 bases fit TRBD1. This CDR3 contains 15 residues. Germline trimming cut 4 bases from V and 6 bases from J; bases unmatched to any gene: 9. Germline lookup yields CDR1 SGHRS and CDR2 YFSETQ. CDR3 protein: CASSRIRDRGSEQYF. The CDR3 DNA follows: TGCGCCAGCAGCAGAATCCGGGACAGGGGGAGCGAGCAGTACTTC.

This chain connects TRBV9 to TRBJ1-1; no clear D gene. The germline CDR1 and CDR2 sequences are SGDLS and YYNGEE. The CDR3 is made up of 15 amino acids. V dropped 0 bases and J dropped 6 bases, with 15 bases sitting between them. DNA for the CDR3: TGTGCCAGCAGCGTAGCCCCCAATTGGGGTCCTGAAGCTTTCTTT. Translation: CASSVAPNWGPEAFF.

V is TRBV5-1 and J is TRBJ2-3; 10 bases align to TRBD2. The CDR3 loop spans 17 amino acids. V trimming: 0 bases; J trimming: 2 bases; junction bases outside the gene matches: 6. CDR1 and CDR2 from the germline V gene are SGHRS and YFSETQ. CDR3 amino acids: CASSLVAGGTITDTQYF. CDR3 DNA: TGCGCCAGCAGCTTGGTAGCGGGGGGTACAATCACAGATACGCAGTATTTT.

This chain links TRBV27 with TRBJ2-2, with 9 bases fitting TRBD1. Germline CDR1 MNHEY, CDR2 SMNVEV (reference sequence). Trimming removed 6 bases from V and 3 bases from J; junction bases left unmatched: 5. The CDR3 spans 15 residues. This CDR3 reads CASSRRDRDTGELFF. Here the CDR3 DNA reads TGTGCCAGCAGCCGCCGGGACAGGGACACCGGGGAGCTGTTTTTT.

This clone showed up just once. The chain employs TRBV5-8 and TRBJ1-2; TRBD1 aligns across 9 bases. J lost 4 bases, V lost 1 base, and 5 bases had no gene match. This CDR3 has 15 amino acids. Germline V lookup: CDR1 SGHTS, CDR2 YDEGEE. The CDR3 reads CASSLRDRVGYGYTF. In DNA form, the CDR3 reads TGTGCCAGCAGCTTGCGGGACAGGGTCGGCTATGGCTACACCTTC.

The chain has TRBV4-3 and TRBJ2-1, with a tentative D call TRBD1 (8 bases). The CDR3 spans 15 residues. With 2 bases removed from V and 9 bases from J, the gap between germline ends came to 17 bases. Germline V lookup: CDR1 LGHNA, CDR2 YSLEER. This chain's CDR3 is CASSQLLNRGGEQFF. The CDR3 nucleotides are TGCGCCAGCAGCCAACTCCTGAACAGGGGGGGTGAGCAGTTCTTC.

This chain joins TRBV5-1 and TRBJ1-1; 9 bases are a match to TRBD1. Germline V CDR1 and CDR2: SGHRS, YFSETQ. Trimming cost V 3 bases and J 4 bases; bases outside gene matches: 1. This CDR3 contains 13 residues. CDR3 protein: CASSWDRATEAFF. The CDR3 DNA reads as TGCGCCAGCAGCTGGGACAGGGCCACTGAAGCTTTCTTT.